This T cell receptor (beta chain) was captured in a study of human T cells and chemical hapten exposure. Study-wide background: Alopecia universalis, totalis or areata was present in patients who were mostly female.

Unique molecular identifiers were attached to individual cDNA molecules during library preparation. TCRdb redid the calling of the RACE reads with MiXCR, one entry per CDR3 protein. The sample has 65,000 to 80,000 distinct CDR3 sequences, 10% seen once. This clonotype was found a few times. Noted time point: patch test 1, 2 weeks after DPC sensitization. Treatment given: therapeutic diphenylcyclopropenone sensitization with weekly scalp DPC. This TCR was recovered from a woman aged 50 to 60 with alopecia areata. Some clones in this sample may be carry-over from other donors' samples. The sample here was whole blood, taken in connection with sensitization to the hapten diphenylcyclopropenone (DPC).

The CDR3 sequence: CAISGTGGDNSPLHF. Written as DNA, the CDR3 is TGTGCCATCAGTGGGACAGGGGGAGATAATTCACCCCTCCACTTT. The chain carries TRBV10-3 and TRBJ1-6, with 10 bases lining up with TRBD1. CDR1 is ENHRY, CDR2 SYGVKD, per germline. The CDR3 sequence is 15 residues long. J gave up 5 bases and V 4 bases, and 2 bases lay outside the gene matches.